This T cell receptor (beta chain) was documented in a study of regulatory T cells in long-lasting Graves disease. General observations from the study: Repertoires from persistent disease leaned toward TRBV28, TRBJ1-2 and TRBJ2-5.

Concerning this clonotype itself: What it binds is not known.

The time point here: newly diagnosed GD, antithyroid drugs for less than 3 months. PBMC-derived RNA was used for the TCR library. According to the study, TCR beta libraries were built with iRepertoire HTBI primers and CDR3-region Arm-PCR. TCRdb independently ran MiXCR on the multiplex PCR reads; one entry per CDR3 protein. This sample yields 350,000 to 500,000 distinct CDR3 sequences, of which 16% are seen a single time; around 23% belongs to the top ten. Germline CDR1 reads SGHRS; CDR2 reads YFSETQ. The CDR3 is made up of 15 amino acids. Between the trimmed V and J ends, which lost 0 bases and 3 bases, there was a span of 13 bases. These same data were also listed under a study on T cells in Graves' hyperthyroidism and ophthalmopathy.

This chain links TRBV5-1 with TRBJ2-7; D is ambiguous. The receptor comes from a woman younger than 30 with Graves disease. The sequencing here drew on peripheral blood mononuclear cells (PBMCs), taken at new diagnosis, from a patient treated with antithyroid drugs. In DNA, the CDR3 is TGCGCCAGCAGCTTGGGGTCGCTTACCATCTACGAGCAGTACTTC. Its protein is CASSLGSLTIYEQYF.